This T cell receptor (beta chain) was recovered during a study of cytomegalovirus exposure and HLA in healthy donors. Both 60 Vbeta primers and 13 Jbeta primers went into the PCR. Libraries were prepared by immunoSEQ multiplex PCR; TCRdb keeps only in-frame clonotypes and omits some of them. The sample has roughly 160,000 clones, about three quarters seen once. Study conclusions and caveats: Indistinguishable V segments such as TRBV6-2 and TRBV6-3 were excluded. The study listed under 200 cytomegalovirus-associated TCR beta chains. Per a prior analysis, the majority of TCR beta V segments were productive roughly 90% or roughly 30% of the time. As a later analysis showed, a missense DCLRE1C variant was linked to trimming of TCR beta V- and J-genes.

To note about this clone: What it recognizes is unknown.

In germline, CDR1 is MDHEN, CDR2 SYDVKM. V lost 5 bases, J lost 4 bases, and 14 bases lay in between. The CDR3 is 15 residues long. The clonotype comes from a woman aged 25 to 45 in good health and CMV-seronegative. Sequencing used PBMCs. The chain recombines TRBV28 with TRBJ2-2, with D possibly being TRBD1 (5 bases). This chain's CDR3 is CASSPTGVRTGELFF. CDR3 nucleotides: TGTGCCAGCAGTCCCACAGGAGTCCGCACCGGGGAGCTGTTTTTT.